This TCR beta chain was observed in a study of Ad26.COV2.S vaccination and SARS-CoV-2 variants. The assay was immunoSEQ multiplex PCR, and TCRdb's table has in-frame clones only and misses some. Among hundreds of thousands of clones listed, around 87% were seen once. Treatment indicated: around 19 received Ad26.COV2.S at low or high dose, single or two shots; roughly 5 received placebo; per-sample allocation not given. Each sample was drawn 63 days after the first injection (of vaccine or placebo). This sequence originates from a person aged 18-65 years who received the Ad26.COV2.S COVID-19 vaccine or a placebo. The sequenced sample was peripheral blood, obtained in a trial of Ad26.COV2.S vaccine versus placebo.

This CDR3 is CASSQESGTGTSFAQYF. CDR3 DNA sequence: TGCGCCAGCAGCCAAGAATCCGGGACAGGGACCTCTTTTGCGCAGTACTTC. The chain joins TRBV4-3 to TRBJ2-7; 9 bases are shared with TRBD1. After removal of 0 bases from V and 9 bases from J, the junction contained 15 bases not matched to a gene. The CDR3 is made up of 17 amino acids. CDR1 is LGHNA, CDR2 YSLEER, per germline.